Detailed here is one T cell receptor (beta chain). This clonotype was counted a single time. Its antigen is still unknown. The sample holds no much larger clone one base away, and base qualities are not on file. A single read constitutes weak evidence. CDR1 and CDR2 were assigned from the germline V gene as MDHEN and SYDVKM. Trimming takes 1 base from V and 1 base from J, and the germline ends sit 16 bases apart. Including cysteine and phenylalanine, the CDR3 has 17 amino acids. Left in the record is the CDR3 DNA by itself, 51 bases read in frame from the first base. This record comes from a study of T cell repertoires in cytomegalovirus infection (dated by TCRdb to between 2018 and 2021). The study in broad terms: The HLA type of each donor mattered for the analysis, because public TCR beta signatures pointed to carriage of CMV infection along with the matching HLA type.

TCRdb names Illumina HiSeq 1500 as the instrument used. The public reads were run again by TCRdb, first through fastp at Q25 and then through MiXCR, and only productive beta chains were kept. Entries that share a CDR3 protein sequence are merged under the most common genes and DNA. The table for this sample lists some 390,000 distinct CDR3 sequences; about a sixth of them were counted only once. The ten largest clones add up to 7.5% to 9% of the sample. Results and caveats for the whole study, not just this receptor: The ex vivo response was dominated by HLA-C-restricted CMV-specific TCR beta clonotypes, and the single most frequent clonotype in two of eight donors was supplied by these HLA-C-restricted clonotypes. In both this cohort and an independent roughly 330-donor cohort, the cumulative frequency of public TCR beta family members distinguished carriers of CMV infection plus the relevant HLA type.

The sequence derives from a human donor in good health (CMV status not recorded). Some clones in this sample may be carry-over from other donors' samples. The sequenced sample was PBMCs. Here the chain combines TRBV28 and TRBJ1-1, with no confident D gene call. The nucleotide sequence is given as TGTGCCAGCAGTTTATTGCAGCCAGCGGGAGGGAACACTGAAGCTTTCTTT. This is translated as CASSLLQPAGGNTEAFF.